The 20 T cell receptor beta chains reported below all come from one sample, sequenced in a study of beta chain features in type 1 diabetes. Of the isolated RNA, all was reverse transcribed, and so the sequenced material was expressed TCRB transcripts. The protocol was immunoSEQ multiplex PCR, while the TCRdb copy is restricted to in-frame clones and leaves out a portion. This sample has just over 450,000 clones; approximately 30% occur once, and the top ten carry almost 0.065%. The material sequenced was naive CD4+ T cells from blood. The receptors originated from a man younger than 35 in good health.

The table lists this clone with a few counts. The V gene is TRBV5-1, the J gene TRBJ2-3; 10 bases fit TRBD1. CDR1 is SGHRS and CDR2 is YFSETQ in the germline V gene. The CDR3 extends over 13 amino acids. Unmatched junction bases numbered 10, after V lost 4 bases and J lost 14 bases. The chain's CDR3 is CASSLDGTGVPYF. DNA of the CDR3: TGCGCCAGCAGCCTGGACGGGACAGGGGTCCCGTATTTT. The full variable domain, in which reference TRBV5-1 and TRBJ2-3 provide the parts outside the CDR3, is KAGVTQTPRYLIKTRGQQVTLSCSPISGHRSVSWYQQTPGQGLQFLFEYFSETQRNKGNFPGRFSGRQFSNSRSEMNVSTLELGDSALYLCASSLDGTGVPYFGPGTRLTVL.

Only a few counts were recorded for this clone. Germline is not matched at one junction end, which may reflect a read error. The rearrangement uses TRBV7-7 and TRBJ2-3; D is perhaps TRBD1 or TRBD2 (5 bases each). This CDR3 comprises 13 residues. From germline, CDR1 is SSHAT and CDR2 FNYEAQ (reference sequence). The CDR3 region has the DNA TGTGCTAGCAGCTTACCGGGGCCAGATACGCAGTATTTT. It translates to CASSLPGPDTQYF. The variable domain in full, completed from reference TRBV7-7 and TRBJ2-3, reads GAGVSQSPRYKVTKRGQDVTLRCDPISSHATLYWYQQALGQGPEFLTYFNYEAQPDKSGLPSDRFSAERPEGSISTLTIQRTEQRDSAMYRCASSLPGPDTQYFGPGTRLTVL.

The chain uses TRBV4-3 and TRBJ2-3; D remains ambiguous. CDR3 length: 14 residues. Germline V gene sequence: CDR1 LGHNA, CDR2 YSLEER. V lost 0 bases to trimming and J lost 1 base, with 5 bases between them. CDR3 residues: CASSQDSGTDTQYF. CDR3 nucleotide sequence: TGCGCCAGCAGCCAAGACTCGGGCACAGATACGCAGTATTTT.

The DNA of the CDR3 is TGTGCCAGCAGCCTGACAGGGGGCGAGGACATTCAGTACTTC. Translation gives CASSLTGGEDIQYF. J is TRBJ2-4 and V is TRBV2, with TRBD1 matching over 10 bases. The germline V gene encodes CDR1 SNHLY and CDR2 FYNNEI. This CDR3 contains 14 residues. V shed 6 bases and J 8 bases; nucleotides not matched to a gene: 7.

The V gene is TRBV28, the J gene TRBJ2-6; D is unclear. This CDR3 region has 16 residues. The germline V gene encodes CDR1 MDHEN and CDR2 SYDVKM. Trimming pared 8 bases from V and 2 bases from J, leaving 16 bases between. CDR3 nucleotides: TGTGCCAGCGGACCCGAGTGGTCCCCTGGGGCCAACGTCCTGACTTTC. Protein sequence: CASGPEWSPGANVLTF.

This clone occurred a few times. The chain links TRBV7-2 to TRBJ2-1; TRBD1 agrees at 8 bases. V lost 5 bases, J lost 2 bases, and 5 bases stayed unmatched. CDR1 and CDR2 from the germline V gene are SGHTA and FQGNSA. The CDR3 consists of 15 residues. CDR3 bases: TGTGCCAGCAGCATGGACAGGGCGACCTACAATGAGCAGTTCTTC. Its protein is CASSMDRATYNEQFF.

This clone has more than one count but fewer than ten. CDR3 coding DNA: TGTGCCAGCAGCCCCCAAACGGGACTAGCGGAGACCTACGAGCAGTACTTC. As protein: CASSPQTGLAETYEQYF. The J gene is TRBJ2-7, the V gene TRBV7-2; 11 bases map to TRBD2. CDR1 and CDR2 from the germline V gene are SGHTA and FQGNSA. Trimming at V came to 5 bases and at J to 2 bases, leaving 11 bases not matched to a gene. The CDR3 loop spans 17 amino acids. Filled out from reference TRBV7-2 and TRBJ2-7, the complete variable domain reads GAGVSQSPSNKVTEKGKDVELRCDPISGHTALYWYRQSLGQGLEFLIYFQGNSAPDKSGLPSDRFSAERTGGSVSTLTIQRTQQEDSAVYLCASSPQTGLAETYEQYFGPGTRLTVT.

This clone was seen only a few times. The V call is TRBV5-1, the J call TRBJ2-5, with D perhaps matching TRBD2 (7 bases). Germline values: CDR1 SGHRS, CDR2 YFSETQ. This CDR3 has 13 residues. Trimming cost V 2 bases and J 5 bases, with 10 bases left between them. The CDR3 DNA is TGCGCCAGCAGCTTCTCGGGGGGCGAGACCCAGTACTTC. Encoded protein: CASSFSGGETQYF.

V gene TRBV7-8 combines with J gene TRBJ1-1; 7 bases map to TRBD1. There are 13 residues in the CDR3. V lost 0 bases and J lost 9; bases outside the gene matches: 4. The germline CDR1 and CDR2 sequences are SGHVS and FQNEAQ. In DNA form, the CDR3 reads TGTGCCAGCAGCTTAGCACAGGGGCGGCAAGCTTTCTTT. Encoded protein: CASSLAQGRQAFF.

The gene calls are TRBV5-1 and TRBJ2-1, with TRBD1 matching over 7 bases. The germline gives CDR1 SGHRS, CDR2 YFSETQ. The CDR3 spans 13 residues. The ends lost 6 bases at V and 5 bases at J; junction bases unmatched: 5. DNA for the CDR3: TGCGCCAGCACCCAGCAGGGGGACAATGAGCAGTTCTTC. This sequence encodes CASTQQGDNEQFF.

The chain joins TRBV10-3 to TRBJ2-3; tentatively, D is TRBD2 (6 bases). The CDR3 covers 13 residues. Germline V CDR1 and CDR2: ENHRY, SYGVKD. Trimming cost V 10 bases and J 0 bases, with 11 bases left between them. In DNA, the CDR3 is TGTGCCACCTCCGGGACTAGCACAGATACGCAGTATTTT. This translates into CATSGTSTDTQYF.

This clone was observed a few times. The chain uses TRBV5-1 and TRBJ2-7, with 13 bases lining up with TRBD2. Germline lookup yields CDR1 SGHRS and CDR2 YFSETQ. V dropped 3 bases and J dropped 4; count of bases not matched to a gene: 7. This CDR3 has 16 residues. The CDR3 DNA follows: TGCGCCAGCAGCTCGCTACTAGCGGGAGGGCCATACGAGCAGTACTTC. Translated: CASSSLLAGGPYEQYF.

This clone was counted between two and nine times. This rearrangement joins TRBV30 to TRBJ2-7; D might be TRBD2 (6 bases). This CDR3 has 14 amino acids. Trimming stripped 5 bases from V and 1 base from J, with 15 bases between. Germline assignment: CDR1 GTSNPN and CDR2 SVGIG (reference sequence). CDR3 amino acids: CAWVRDGSSYEQYF. In DNA form, the CDR3 reads TGTGCCTGGGTCAGGGACGGGAGTTCCTACGAGCAGTACTTC.

The chain couples TRBV30 to TRBJ2-7, with 11 bases matching TRBD2. Germline V gene lookup returns CDR1 GTSNPN and CDR2 SVGIG (reference sequence). The CDR3 runs to 16 residues. V shed 0 bases, J shed 1 base, and the junction held 5 bases outside the gene matches. CDR3 protein: CAWSVSGRGFSYEQYF. DNA of the CDR3: TGTGCCTGGAGTGTTAGCGGGAGGGGGTTTTCCTACGAGCAGTACTTC.

This clone occurred a few times. The rearrangement joins TRBV7-2 to TRBJ2-6; D uncertain. CDR1 is SGHTA and CDR2 is FQGNSA in the germline V gene. The CDR3 totals 13 residues. V gave up 5 bases and J gave up 12 bases, with 14 bases separating them. The CDR3 coding sequence is TGTGCCAGCAGCCTCGGGCAGCACGGCGTCCTGACTTTC. This translates into CASSLGQHGVLTF. Full variable domain (outside the CDR3, taken from reference TRBV7-2 and TRBJ2-6): GAGVSQSPSNKVTEKGKDVELRCDPISGHTALYWYRQSLGQGLEFLIYFQGNSAPDKSGLPSDRFSAERTGGSVSTLTIQRTQQEDSAVYLCASSLGQHGVLTFGAGSRLTVL.

V is TRBV25-1 and J is TRBJ1-1; D gene unclear. This CDR3 comprises 11 residues. V was shortened by 3 bases and J by 11 bases, with 10 bases between the two germline ends. Germline lookup yields CDR1 MGHDK and CDR2 SYGVNS. The CDR3 loop reads CASSDPPMAFF. CDR3 nucleotide sequence: TGTGCCAGCAGTGATCCTCCGATGGCTTTCTTT.

The genes are TRBV5-4 and TRBJ1-2; D call uncertain. The CDR3 sequence is 13 residues long. V was clipped by 0 bases and J by 8 bases, with 11 bases between them. Germline loops: CDR1 SGHNT, CDR2 YYREEE (reference sequence). The CDR3: CASSLAEGYGYTF. DNA for the CDR3: TGTGCCAGCAGCTTGGCTGAAGGCTACGGCTACACCTTC.

The gene calls are TRBV6-6 and TRBJ2-5; the D is unclear. Per the germline V gene, CDR1 is MNHNY and CDR2 is SVGAGI (reference sequence). CDR3 length: 14 residues. V gave up 5 bases and J gave up 5 bases, with 15 bases separating them. The CDR3 reads CASSTYGLGETQYF. In DNA form, the CDR3 reads TGTGCCAGCAGTACCTACGGGTTGGGGGAGACCCAGTACTTC.

In DNA form, the CDR3 reads TGTGCCAGCAGCTTAGACGCCTACGATACGCAGTATTTT. This sequence encodes CASSLDAYDTQYF. V gene TRBV7-3 combines with J gene TRBJ2-3, with unresolved D. Trimming took off 2 bases at V and 6 bases at J, with 9 bases between the two ends. Per germline, CDR1 SGHTA and CDR2 FQGTGA. The CDR3 sequence is 13 residues long.

This sequence joins TRBV10-3 and TRBJ2-1; the match to TRBD2 covers 7 bases. Germline-derived CDR1 and CDR2 are ENHRY and SYGVKD. V trimming: 10 bases; J trimming: 0 bases; junction bases outside the gene matches: 9. The CDR3 sequence is 15 residues long. CDR3 bases: TGTGCCAGTTGTCAAGGGGAGGGCTCCTACAATGAGCAGTTCTTC. It is translated as CASCQGEGSYNEQFF.